This section outlines one T cell receptor beta chain sequence together with its context. In the original workflow: Amplified reference gene primers provided the basis for estimating nucleated cell counts. Profiled with immunoSEQ multiplex PCR; TCRdb holds only in-frame clones, not every one. The V and J calls and clone size come from that table; D and trimming were worked out from the DNA. Of tens of thousands of clones listed, roughly 89% are singletons. The sample is drawn from a study of blood T cell repertoires in COVID-19. The wider study: Samples taken during acute and convalescent COVID-19 were collected in the United States, Italy and Spain. T cells, B-cell-depleted T cells, or PBMCs supplied cDNA or gDNA.

This TCR derives from a man between 45 and 60 years old with acute or convalescent COVID-19. Sequencing was done on a sample of peripheral blood.

The CDR3 bases are TGTGCCAGCAGCTTAGGGGCGAACCAAGAGACCCAGTACTTC. Amino acid sequence: CASSLGANQETQYF. The chain combines TRBV7-7 with TRBJ2-5; D remains ambiguous. Trimming removed 1 base from V and 0 bases from J, with 6 bases in between. Germline-derived CDR1 and CDR2 are SSHAT and FNYEAQ (reference sequence). There are 14 residues in the CDR3.